The 25 T cell receptor beta chains presented below share a single source sample, sequenced in a study of cytomegalovirus exposure and HLA in healthy donors. The PCR ran on 60 Vbeta and 13 Jbeta primers. Only in-frame clones appear in the TCRdb table, and some are missing; sequencing was by immunoSEQ multiplex PCR. Here the sample spans approximately 110,000 clones, over 60% being singletons. The sample comprised PBMCs. The receptors come from a man aged 30 to 45 in good health and CMV-seropositive.

The V and J genes are TRBV7-9 and TRBJ1-1; TRBD1 might be the D (6 bases). The germline CDR1 and CDR2 sequences are SEHNR and FQNEAQ (reference sequence). Between the trimmed V and J ends, which lost 7 bases and 5 bases, there was a span of 17 bases. This CDR3 is 14 amino acids long. The CDR3 DNA sequence: TGTGCCAGCATCGATACAGGGATTGGAACTGAAGCTTTCTTT. Translating it yields CASIDTGIGTEAFF.

The gene calls are TRBV9 and TRBJ1-2, with a weak D call TRBD1 (6 bases). With 3 bases removed from V and 0 bases from J, the gap between germline ends came to 12 bases. CDR3 length equals 15 residues. Germline V lookup: CDR1 SGDLS, CDR2 YYNGEE. The CDR3 DNA reads as TGTGCCAGCAGCGCGGGGACACCTGCTAACTATGGCTACACCTTC. Protein product: CASSAGTPANYGYTF.

The chain employs TRBV5-6 and TRBJ1-4; 9 nucleotides align to TRBD1. This CDR3 comprises 14 residues. Trimming cost V 4 bases and J 8 bases; bases outside gene matches: 6. CDR1 and CDR2 from the germline V gene are SGHDT and YYEEEE. CDR3 bases: TGTGCCAGCAGCCTCGGGACAGGGCGGGAAAAACTGTTTTTT. Translating gives CASSLGTGREKLFF.

V and J are TRBV11-2 and TRBJ2-2, with D possibly TRBD1 on 6 matching bases. Germline CDR1 reads SGHAT; CDR2 reads FQNNGV. Trimming removed 1 base at V and 3 bases at J, with 15 bases between. This CDR3 has 17 residues. CDR3 sequence reads: CASSLVVQGSDTGELFF. Written as DNA, the CDR3 is TGTGCCAGCAGCTTAGTGGTCCAGGGGTCGGACACCGGGGAGCTGTTTTTT.

This chain uses TRBV28 with TRBJ1-3; D possibly corresponds to TRBD1 (6 bases). The germline V and J ends were trimmed by 3 bases and 4 bases, with 10 bases remaining between them. Germline V CDR1 and CDR2: MDHEN, SYDVKM. This CDR3 has 14 amino acids. The chain's CDR3 is CASSLPDRGNTIYF. The DNA of the CDR3 is TGTGCCAGCAGTTTGCCGGACAGAGGAAACACCATATATTTT.

V gene TRBV19 combines with J gene TRBJ1-2, with 10 bases matching TRBD1. Germline assignment: CDR1 LNHDA and CDR2 SQIVND (reference sequence). Germline trimming cut 3 bases from V and 4 bases from J; bases unmatched to any gene: 2. The CDR3 extends over 14 amino acids. The CDR3, as DNA: TGTGCCAGTAGTATCCGGGACAGGGGCTATGGCTACACCTTC. Amino acids: CASSIRDRGYGYTF.

The chain uses TRBV19 and TRBJ1-1; 7 positions match TRBD1. CDR3 length: 13 amino acids. V shed 7 bases, J shed 1 base, and the junction held 3 bases outside the gene matches. CDR1 is LNHDA, CDR2 SQIVND, per germline (reference sequence). The DNA of the CDR3 is TGTGCCAGTAATAACAGGGGGAACACTGAAGCTTTCTTT. It yields the protein CASNNRGNTEAFF.

In this sample, this clone turned up a few times. V gene TRBV29-1 combines with J gene TRBJ1-1; D is perhaps TRBD1 (6 bases). CDR1 and CDR2 from the germline V gene are SQVTM and ANQGSEA. V was trimmed by 7 bases and J by 4 bases, leaving 13 bases between them. The CDR3 sequence is 12 residues long. Written as DNA, the CDR3 is TGCAGCGCGTTAACAGGGTTCACTGAAGCTTTCTTT. Its translation: CSALTGFTEAFF. The full variable domain, rest sourced from reference TRBV29-1 and TRBJ1-1, is SAVISQKPSRDICQRGTSLTIQCQVDSQVTMMFWYRQQPGQSLTLIATANQGSEATYESGFVIDKFPISRPNLTFSTLTVSNMSPEDSSIYLCSALTGFTEAFFGQGTRLTVV.

The chain is built from TRBV14 and TRBJ1-1, with 8 nucleotides matching TRBD1. V was clipped by 1 base and J by 0 bases; unmatched bases: 4. This CDR3 spans 16 amino acids. Looked up from germline, CDR1 is SGHDN and CDR2 is FVKESK. The CDR3 loop reads CASSQGTGTLNTEAFF. The DNA for the CDR3 is TGTGCCAGCAGCCAAGGGACAGGGACCTTGAACACTGAAGCTTTCTTT. Based on the CDR3 plus reference TRBV14 and TRBJ1-1, the full variable domain is EAGVTQFPSHSVIEKGQTVTLRCDPISGHDNLYWYRRVMGKEIKFLLHFVKESKQDESGMPNNRFLAERTGGTYSTLKVQPAELEDSGVYFCASSQGTGTLNTEAFFGQGTRLTVV.

The chain combines TRBV10-1 with TRBJ2-4, with a possible D match to TRBD2 (6 bases). Germline CDR1 WNHNN, CDR2 SYGVQD (reference sequence). There are 13 residues in the CDR3. Trimming left V 2 bases short and J 9 bases short, with 11 bases between. The CDR3 loop reads CASSESRGGIQYF. CDR3 nucleotide sequence: TGCGCCAGCAGTGAGAGCCGGGGAGGCATTCAGTACTTC.

In its sample, this clone was seen a few times. The chain links TRBV6-5 to TRBJ1-5; possible D gene TRBD1, 5 bases. The CDR3 runs 15 residues. V gave up 5 bases and J gave up 11 bases, with 22 bases separating them. CDR1 MNHEY and CDR2 SVGAGI come from the germline V gene. CDR3 nucleotides: TGTGCCAGCAGTCCGACAGCGGGTTATCAGGAGACCCAGCATTTT. It is translated as CASSPTAGYQETQHF.

The chain has TRBV30 and TRBJ2-1; D possibly corresponds to TRBD1 (6 bases). This CDR3 contains 13 residues. Germline CDR1 and CDR2: GTSNPN and SVGIG (reference sequence). Trimming left V 1 base short and J 8 bases short, with 12 bases between. The CDR3 nucleotides read TGTGCCTGGAGTGACACAGGGTCGGATGAGCAGTTCTTC. Translating it yields CAWSDTGSDEQFF.

This chain links TRBV5-1 with TRBJ2-5; TRBD2 matches 15 bases. Germline assignment: CDR1 SGHRS and CDR2 YFSETQ. V dropped 7 bases and J dropped 5; count of bases not matched to a gene: 3. This CDR3 has 14 amino acids. The CDR3 DNA is TGCGCCAGCGCCGGGACTAGCGGGGGGGAGACCCAGTACTTC. It yields the protein CASAGTSGGETQYF.

The chain employs TRBV2 and TRBJ2-3, with 9 nucleotides matching TRBD2. CDR1 and CDR2 from the germline V gene are SNHLY and FYNNEI. The CDR3 is 15 residues long. With 10 bases clipped from V and 6 bases from J, the junction kept 14 bases outside the gene matches. The CDR3 loop reads CATLGGDLAGDTQYF. Written as DNA, the CDR3 is TGTGCCACCCTCGGAGGGGATCTAGCGGGGGATACGCAGTATTTT.

The chain has TRBV5-5 and TRBJ2-1; D may be TRBD1 (6 bases). CDR1 SGHKS and CDR2 YYEKEE come from the germline V gene (reference sequence). The CDR3 extends over 15 amino acids. Trimming removed 4 bases from V and 15 bases from J, with 26 bases in between. The CDR3 nucleotides are TGTGCCAGCAGCAACCCTGGGCGACAGGTTTTAACCTCGTTCTTC. Translating gives CASSNPGRQVLTSFF.

The chain recombines TRBV28 with TRBJ2-1, with D unclear. This CDR3 region has 12 residues. V was clipped by 6 bases and J by 5 bases, with 8 bases between them. Germline V gene sequence: CDR1 MDHEN, CDR2 SYDVKM. CDR3 in amino acids: CASSWPHNEQFF. Here the CDR3 DNA reads TGTGCCAGCAGCTGGCCCCACAATGAGCAGTTCTTC.

The chain joins TRBV28 to TRBJ1-3, with unresolved D. This CDR3 region has 12 residues. The germline V gene encodes CDR1 MDHEN and CDR2 SYDVKM. V lost 7 bases and J 9 bases, leaving 13 bases between the germline ends. CDR3: CASTAREGTIYF. For the CDR3, the DNA is TGTGCCAGCACCGCCCGCGAGGGCACCATATATTTT.

The chain is built from TRBV30 and TRBJ2-2, with 10 nucleotides matching TRBD2. The CDR3 totals 16 residues. Trimming cost V 3 bases and J 1 base; bases outside gene matches: 5. CDR1 GTSNPN and CDR2 SVGIG come from the germline V gene (reference sequence). The CDR3 reads CAWSALAGVNTGELFF. For the CDR3, the DNA is TGTGCCTGGAGCGCTCTAGCGGGGGTGAACACCGGGGAGCTGTTTTTT.

J is TRBJ2-1 and V is TRBV4-3; 10 bases line up with TRBD2. Per the germline V gene, CDR1 is LGHNA and CDR2 is YSLEER. This CDR3 has 17 amino acids. J was trimmed by 7 bases and V by 0 bases; bases with no gene match: 9. The CDR3 DNA reads TGCGCCAGCAGCCAAGATCCCGCTAGCGGGGGATGGAATGAGCAGTTCTTC. Protein sequence: CASSQDPASGGWNEQFF.

This clone was picked up a small number of times. The CDR3 region has the DNA TGTGCCAGCAGTAACCCACGGCAGCCCCAGCATTTT. This sequence encodes CASSNPRQPQHF. The V gene is TRBV6-1, the J gene TRBJ1-5, with no clear D. CDR1 and CDR2 (germline): MNHNS, SASEGT. Trimming removed 5 bases at V and 7 bases at J, with 9 bases between. The CDR3 spans 12 residues.

V gene TRBV7-2 combines with J gene TRBJ1-5; 9 nucleotides line up with TRBD1. Germline V CDR1 and CDR2: SGHTA, FQGNSA. Trimming took 1 base from V and 7 from J; bases not matched to a gene: 5. The CDR3 has 15 residues. The CDR3 bases are TGTGCCAGCAGCTTAGAGGGGACAGGGAGGCAGCCCCAGCATTTT. Translating it yields CASSLEGTGRQPQHF.

V and J are TRBV10-3 and TRBJ1-2; 11 bases map to TRBD1. CDR1 and CDR2 from the germline V gene are ENHRY and SYGVKD. V gave up 0 bases and J gave up 8 bases; unmatched junction bases: 8. This CDR3 has 16 amino acids. The CDR3 sequence is CAISESRTGGGYGYTF. The CDR3 nucleotides read TGTGCCATCAGTGAGTCGAGGACAGGGGGCGGCTACGGCTACACCTTC.

This rearrangement joins TRBV4-2 to TRBJ2-1; maybe TRBD2 (7 bases). This CDR3 region has 18 residues. The ends were cut back, 3 bases at V and 3 bases at J, with 21 bases in the middle. From germline, CDR1 is LGHNA and CDR2 YNFKEQ. The CDR3 loop is CASSQAGSRGADYNEQFF. The CDR3 nucleotides read TGTGCCAGCAGCCAGGCTGGTTCTCGGGGGGCGGACTACAATGAGCAGTTCTTC.

Details on this clone: A read error may produce the germline difference seen at one junction end. The V call is TRBV5-1, the J call TRBJ1-2; possibly TRBD1 for D (6 bases). The length of the CDR3 is 13 residues. Germline V lookup: CDR1 SGHRS, CDR2 YFSETQ. The CDR3 nucleotides are TGCGCCAGCAGCTTTCAGGGGAACTATGGCTACCCCTTC. Protein: CASSFQGNYGYPF.

V usage is TRBV9 and J usage is TRBJ2-3, with 9 bases matching TRBD2. Germline CDR1 SGDLS, CDR2 YYNGEE. The V and J ends lost 0 bases and 5 bases, in that order; junction bases with no gene match: 7. The CDR3 is 16 amino acids. The CDR3 DNA is TGTGCCAGCAGCGTAGGGTCGGCGGGGGGGGGAGATACGCAGTATTTT. It encodes CASSVGSAGGGDTQYF.